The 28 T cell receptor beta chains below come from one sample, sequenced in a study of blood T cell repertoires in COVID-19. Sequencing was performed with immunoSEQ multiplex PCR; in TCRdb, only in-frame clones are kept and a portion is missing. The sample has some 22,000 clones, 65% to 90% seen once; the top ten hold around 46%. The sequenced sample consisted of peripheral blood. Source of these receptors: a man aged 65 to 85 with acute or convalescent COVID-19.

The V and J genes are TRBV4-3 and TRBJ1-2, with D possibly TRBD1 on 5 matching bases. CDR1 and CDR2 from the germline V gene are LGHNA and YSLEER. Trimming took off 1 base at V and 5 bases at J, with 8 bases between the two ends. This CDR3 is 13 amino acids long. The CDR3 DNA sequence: TGCGCCAGCAGCCAAGTTGGGGGGTATGGCTACACCTTC. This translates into CASSQVGGYGYTF.

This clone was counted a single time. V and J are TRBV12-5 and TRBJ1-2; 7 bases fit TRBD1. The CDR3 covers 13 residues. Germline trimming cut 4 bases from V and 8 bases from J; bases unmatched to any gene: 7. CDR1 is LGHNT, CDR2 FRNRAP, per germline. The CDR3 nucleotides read TGTGCTAGTGGTTCGGGGGACAGCGGGGGCTACACCTTC. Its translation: CASGSGDSGGYTF.

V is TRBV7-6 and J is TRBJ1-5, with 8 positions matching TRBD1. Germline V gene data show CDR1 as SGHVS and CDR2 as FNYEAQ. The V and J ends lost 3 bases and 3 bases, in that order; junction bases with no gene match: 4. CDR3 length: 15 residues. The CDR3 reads CASSLGQASNQPQHF. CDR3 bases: TGTGCCAGCAGCTTGGGACAGGCCTCCAATCAGCCCCAGCATTTT.

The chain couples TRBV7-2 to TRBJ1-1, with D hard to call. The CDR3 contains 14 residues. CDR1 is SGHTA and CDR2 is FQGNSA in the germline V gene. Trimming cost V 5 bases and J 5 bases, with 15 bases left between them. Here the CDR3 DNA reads TGTGCCAGCAGCCTTTGGACGGAGGATACTGAAGCTTTCTTT. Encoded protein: CASSLWTEDTEAFF.

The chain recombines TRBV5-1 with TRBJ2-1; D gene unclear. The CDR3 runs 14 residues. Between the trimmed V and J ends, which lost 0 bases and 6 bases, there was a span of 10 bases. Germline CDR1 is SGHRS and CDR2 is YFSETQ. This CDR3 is CASSLVLLSNEQFF. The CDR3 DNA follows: TGCGCCAGCAGCTTGGTATTACTGAGCAATGAGCAGTTCTTC.

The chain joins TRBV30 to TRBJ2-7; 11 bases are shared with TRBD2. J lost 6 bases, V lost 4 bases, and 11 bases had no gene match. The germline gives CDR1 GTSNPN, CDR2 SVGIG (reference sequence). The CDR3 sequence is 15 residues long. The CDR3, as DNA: TGTGCCTGGAATATAGCACTAGCGGGAGTCGGCGAGCAGTACTTC. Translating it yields CAWNIALAGVGEQYF.

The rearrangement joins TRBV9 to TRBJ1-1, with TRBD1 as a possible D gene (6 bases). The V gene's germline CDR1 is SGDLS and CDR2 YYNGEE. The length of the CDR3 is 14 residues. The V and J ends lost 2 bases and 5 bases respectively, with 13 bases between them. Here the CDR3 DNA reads TGTGCCAGCAGCGTTCAGGGGCGCGGGACTGAAGCTTTCTTT. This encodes CASSVQGRGTEAFF.

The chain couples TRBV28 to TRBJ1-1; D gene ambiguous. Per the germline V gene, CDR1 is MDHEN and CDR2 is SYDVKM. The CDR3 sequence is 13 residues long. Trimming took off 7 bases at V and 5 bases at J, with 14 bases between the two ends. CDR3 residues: CASTPVEATEAFF. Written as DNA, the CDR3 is TGTGCCAGCACCCCGGTCGAGGCAACTGAAGCTTTCTTT.

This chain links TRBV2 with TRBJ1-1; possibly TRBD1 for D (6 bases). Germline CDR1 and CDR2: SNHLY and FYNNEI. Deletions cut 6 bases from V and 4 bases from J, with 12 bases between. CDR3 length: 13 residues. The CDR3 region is CASRRGSFTEAFF. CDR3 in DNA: TGTGCCAGCAGGAGGGGGTCGTTCACTGAAGCTTTCTTT.

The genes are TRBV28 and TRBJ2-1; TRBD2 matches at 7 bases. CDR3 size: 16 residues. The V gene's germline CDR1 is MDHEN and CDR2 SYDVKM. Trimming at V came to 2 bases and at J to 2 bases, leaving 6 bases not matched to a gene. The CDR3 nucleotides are TGTGCCAGCAGTTTAGGAGGGAGCGGGACCTACAATGAGCAGTTCTTC. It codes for CASSLGGSGTYNEQFF.

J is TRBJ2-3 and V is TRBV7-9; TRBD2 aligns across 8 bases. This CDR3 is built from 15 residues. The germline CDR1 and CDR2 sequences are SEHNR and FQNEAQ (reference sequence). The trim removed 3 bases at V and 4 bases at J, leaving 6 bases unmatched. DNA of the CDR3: TGTGCCAGCAGCTTCGGGGGGGCCCGCGCAGATACGCAGTATTTT. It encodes CASSFGGARADTQYF.

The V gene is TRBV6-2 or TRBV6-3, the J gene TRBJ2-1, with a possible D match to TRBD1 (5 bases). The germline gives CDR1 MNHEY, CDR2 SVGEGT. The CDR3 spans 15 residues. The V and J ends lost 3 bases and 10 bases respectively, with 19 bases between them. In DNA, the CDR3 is TGTGCCAGCAGTTATGGTCGAAGGGGTAAGGGAGAGCAGTTCTTC. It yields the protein CASSYGRRGKGEQFF.

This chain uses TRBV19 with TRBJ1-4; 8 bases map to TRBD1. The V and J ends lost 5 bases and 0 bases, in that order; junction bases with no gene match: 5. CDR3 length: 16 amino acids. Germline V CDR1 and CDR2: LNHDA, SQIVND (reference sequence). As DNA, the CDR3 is TGTGCCAGTAGTGACAGGGGACTTGCAACTAATGAAAAACTGTTTTTT. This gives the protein CASSDRGLATNEKLFF.

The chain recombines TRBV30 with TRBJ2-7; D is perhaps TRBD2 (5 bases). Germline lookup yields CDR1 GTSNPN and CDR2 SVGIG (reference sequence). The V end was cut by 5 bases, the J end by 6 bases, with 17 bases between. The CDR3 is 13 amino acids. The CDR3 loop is CAWGRGGGSEQYF. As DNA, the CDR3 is TGTGCCTGGGGACGGGGTGGCGGATCCGAGCAGTACTTC.

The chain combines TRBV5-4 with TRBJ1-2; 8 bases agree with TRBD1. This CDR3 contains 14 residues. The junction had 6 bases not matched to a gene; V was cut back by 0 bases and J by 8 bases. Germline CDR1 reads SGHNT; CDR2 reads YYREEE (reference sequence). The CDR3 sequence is CASSLGQGIEGYTF. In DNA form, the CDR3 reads TGTGCCAGCAGCTTGGGACAGGGGATTGAAGGCTACACCTTC.

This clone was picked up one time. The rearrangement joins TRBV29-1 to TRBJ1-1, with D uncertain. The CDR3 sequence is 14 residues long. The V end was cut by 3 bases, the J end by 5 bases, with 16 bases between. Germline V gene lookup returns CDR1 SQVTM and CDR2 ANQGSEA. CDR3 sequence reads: CSVEMGKGETEAFF. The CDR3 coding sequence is TGCAGCGTTGAGATGGGCAAGGGAGAGACTGAAGCTTTCTTT.

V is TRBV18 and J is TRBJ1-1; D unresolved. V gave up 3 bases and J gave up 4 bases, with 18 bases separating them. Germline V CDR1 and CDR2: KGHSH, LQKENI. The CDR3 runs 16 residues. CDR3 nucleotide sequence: TGTGCCAGCTCACCGAGGGCGTTTGGCCAAGGCACTGAAGCTTTCTTT. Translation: CASSPRAFGQGTEAFF.

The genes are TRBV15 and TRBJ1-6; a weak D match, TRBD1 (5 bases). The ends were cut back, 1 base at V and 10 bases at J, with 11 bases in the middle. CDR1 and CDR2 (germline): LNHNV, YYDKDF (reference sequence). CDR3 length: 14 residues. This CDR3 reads CATSRAEQDSPLHF. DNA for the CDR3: TGTGCCACCAGCAGAGCCGAACAGGACTCACCCCTCCACTTT. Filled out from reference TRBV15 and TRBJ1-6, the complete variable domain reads DAMVIQNPRYQVTQFGKPVTLSCSQTLNHNVMYWYQQKSSQAPKLLFHYYDKDFNNEADTPDNFQSRRPNTSFCFLDIRSPGLGDTAMYLCATSRAEQDSPLHFGNGTRLTVT.

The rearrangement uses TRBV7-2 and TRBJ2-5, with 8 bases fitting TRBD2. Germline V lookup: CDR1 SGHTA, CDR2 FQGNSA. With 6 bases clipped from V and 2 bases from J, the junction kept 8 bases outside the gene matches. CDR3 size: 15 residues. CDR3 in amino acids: CASSSPGGVQETQYF. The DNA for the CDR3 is TGTGCCAGCAGTTCCCCCGGGGGGGTGCAAGAGACCCAGTACTTC.

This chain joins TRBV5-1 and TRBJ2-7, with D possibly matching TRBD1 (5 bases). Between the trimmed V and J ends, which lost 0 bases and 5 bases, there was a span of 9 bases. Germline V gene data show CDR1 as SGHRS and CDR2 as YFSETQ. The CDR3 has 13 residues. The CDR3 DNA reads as TGCGCCAGCAGCTTGGAGGGGTGGGACGAGCAGTACTTC. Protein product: CASSLEGWDEQYF.

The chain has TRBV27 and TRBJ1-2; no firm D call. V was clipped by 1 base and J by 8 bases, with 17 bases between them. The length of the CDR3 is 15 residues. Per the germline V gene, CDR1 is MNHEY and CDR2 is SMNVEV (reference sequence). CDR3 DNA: TGTGCCAGCAGTTTATTCTCAGGCCAATTCGGAGGCTACACCTTC. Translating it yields CASSLFSGQFGGYTF.

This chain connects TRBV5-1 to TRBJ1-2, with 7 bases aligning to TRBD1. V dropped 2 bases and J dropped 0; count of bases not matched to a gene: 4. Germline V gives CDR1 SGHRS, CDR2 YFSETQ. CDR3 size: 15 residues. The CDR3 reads CASSLGTEANYGYTF. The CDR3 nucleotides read TGCGCCAGCAGCTTAGGGACAGAAGCTAACTATGGCTACACCTTC.

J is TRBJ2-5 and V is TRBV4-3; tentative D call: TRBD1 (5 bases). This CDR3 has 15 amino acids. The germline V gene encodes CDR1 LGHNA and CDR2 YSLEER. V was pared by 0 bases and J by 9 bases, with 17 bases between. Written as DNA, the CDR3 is TGCGCCAGCAGCCAAGAACTCCAGGGCCCGTTGGCCCAGTACTTC. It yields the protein CASSQELQGPLAQYF.

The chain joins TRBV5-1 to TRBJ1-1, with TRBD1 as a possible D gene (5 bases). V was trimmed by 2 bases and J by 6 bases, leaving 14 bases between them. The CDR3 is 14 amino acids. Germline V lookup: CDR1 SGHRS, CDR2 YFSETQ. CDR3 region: CASSFGGDTAEAFF. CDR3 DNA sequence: TGCGCCAGCAGCTTCGGGGGGGATACGGCTGAAGCTTTCTTT.

The CDR3 is CASSRGQGRSYEQYF. The CDR3 coding sequence is TGCGCCAGCAGTCGAGGACAGGGGAGGTCCTACGAGCAGTACTTC. This chain joins TRBV4-1 and TRBJ2-7; 9 bases are a match to TRBD1. The CDR3 is 15 residues long. Germline CDR1 and CDR2: MGHRA and YSYEKL. Losses at the gene ends were 6 bases for V and 1 base for J; bases not matched to a gene: 7.

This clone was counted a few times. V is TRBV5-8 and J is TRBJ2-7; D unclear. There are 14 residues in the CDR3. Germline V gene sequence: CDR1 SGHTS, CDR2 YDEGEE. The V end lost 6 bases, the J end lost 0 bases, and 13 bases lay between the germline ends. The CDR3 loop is CASTRWYGSYEQYF. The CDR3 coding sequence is TGTGCCAGCACTAGATGGTACGGCTCCTACGAGCAGTACTTC.

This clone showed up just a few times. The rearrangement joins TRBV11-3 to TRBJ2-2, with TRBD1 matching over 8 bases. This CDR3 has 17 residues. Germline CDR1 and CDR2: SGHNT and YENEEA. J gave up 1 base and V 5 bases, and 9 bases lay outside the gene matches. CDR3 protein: CASSRLTGTGNTGELFF. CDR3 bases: TGTGCCAGCAGCCGACTAACCGGGACAGGGAACACCGGGGAGCTGTTTTTT.

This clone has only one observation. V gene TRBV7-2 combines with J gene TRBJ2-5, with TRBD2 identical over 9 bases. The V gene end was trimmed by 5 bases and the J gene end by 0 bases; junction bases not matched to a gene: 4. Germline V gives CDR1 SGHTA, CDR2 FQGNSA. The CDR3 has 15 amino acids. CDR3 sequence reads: CASSPTSGYQETQYF. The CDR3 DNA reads TGTGCCAGCAGCCCGACTAGCGGATACCAAGAGACCCAGTACTTC.